This TCR beta chain appears in the sequencing data of a study of shared clonotypes between healthy human individuals. Study context: A donor's plate count was three for CD4 naive and three for CD4 memory; CD8 naive had two and CD8 memory one.

The length of the CDR3 is 11 residues. CDR1 and CDR2 (germline): SGHAT, FQNNGV. V lost 6 bases and J 7 bases, leaving 7 bases between the germline ends. Repertoires were generated with immunoSEQ multiplex PCR, while TCRdb's copy carries only in-frame clones and drops some. The sample consists of about 1.5 million clones, over 95% of them appearing once. The gene calls are TRBV11-2 and TRBJ2-1, with a tentative D call TRBD2 (6 bases). This clonotype originated in a young man in good health. The sample was naive CD4+ T cells sorted from blood. The subset is: CD45RA+ positively selected. The CDR3 sequence is CASSGGNEQFF. The CDR3 nucleotides are TGTGCCAGCAGTGGGGGGAATGAGCAGTTCTTC. The entire variable domain, with the rest obtained from reference TRBV11-2 and TRBJ2-1, is as follows: EAGVAQSPRYKIIEKRQSVAFWCNPISGHATLYWYQQILGQGPKLLIQFQNNGVVDDSQLPKDRFSAERLKGVDSTLKIQPAKLEDSAVYLCASSGGNEQFFGPGTRLTVL.